The TCR beta chain under discussion was sequenced for a study of T cell changes during pregnancy in multiple sclerosis. Using immunoSEQ multiplex PCR, the repertoire was profiled, and TCRdb retains in-frame clones only, with some absent. The table records 34,000 or so clones, approximately 90% of them present only once. CDR1 MDHEN and CDR2 SYDVKM come from the germline V gene. The CDR3 spans 15 residues. Trimming cost V 3 bases and J 4 bases, with 16 bases left between them. This material consisted of CD8+ T cells from peripheral blood mononuclear cells, taken in the first trimester of pregnancy. The gene calls are TRBV28 and TRBJ2-7; unclear D gene. The sequence was collected from a female donor with multiple sclerosis, enrolled in a pregnancy study. CDR3 in amino acids: CASSFSSLGYYEQYF. In DNA form, the CDR3 reads TGTGCCAGCAGTTTTAGCTCTCTAGGATATTACGAGCAGTACTTC.